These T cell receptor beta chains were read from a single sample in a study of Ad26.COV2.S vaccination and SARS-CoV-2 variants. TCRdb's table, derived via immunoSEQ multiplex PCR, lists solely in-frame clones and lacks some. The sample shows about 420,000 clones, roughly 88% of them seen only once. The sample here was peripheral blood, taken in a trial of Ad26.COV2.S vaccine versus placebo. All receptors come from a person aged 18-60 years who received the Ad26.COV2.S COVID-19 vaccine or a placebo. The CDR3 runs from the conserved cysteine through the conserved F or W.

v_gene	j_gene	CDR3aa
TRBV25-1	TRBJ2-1	CASSGIPGGDEQFF
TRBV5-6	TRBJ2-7	CASSFGAGRTYEQYF
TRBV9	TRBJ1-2	CASSPGTGEFSGYTF
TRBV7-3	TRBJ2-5	CASSLVGTGGETQYF
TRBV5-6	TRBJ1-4	CASSLRTGRREKLFF
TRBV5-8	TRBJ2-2	CASSFRVAGELFF
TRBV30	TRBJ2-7	CAWSVIPMHYEQYF
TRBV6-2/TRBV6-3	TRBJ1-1	CASSYSETGNTEAFF
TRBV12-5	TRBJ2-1	CASVYKPGGLLYNEQFF
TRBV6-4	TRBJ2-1	CASSDTQGDFYNEQFF
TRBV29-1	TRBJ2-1	CSVVGGYNEQFF
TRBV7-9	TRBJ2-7	CASGRGSYYEQYF
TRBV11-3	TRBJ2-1	CASSLALAGGDNEQFF
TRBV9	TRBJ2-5	CASSVDARPAETQYF
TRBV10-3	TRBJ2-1	CAILDRNSYNEQFF
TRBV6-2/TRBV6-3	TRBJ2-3	CASSPPRGRDTQYF
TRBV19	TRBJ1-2	CASSTDRAGYGYTF
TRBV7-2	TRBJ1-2	CASSRQGFYGYTF
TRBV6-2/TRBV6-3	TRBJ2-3	CASSSARGGNTDTQYF
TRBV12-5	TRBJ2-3	CASGLVLSGSSTDTQYF
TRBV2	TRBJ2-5	CASTGLVGETQYF
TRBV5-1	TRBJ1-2	CASSLDLGVSVYTF
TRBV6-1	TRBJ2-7	CASSEYSSSAEQYF
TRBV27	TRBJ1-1	CASSPWTGTRTEAFF
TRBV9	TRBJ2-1	CASSRITTSGGGNEQFF
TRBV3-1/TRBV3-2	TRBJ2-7	CASSQGTGPPYEQYF
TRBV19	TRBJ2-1	CASSDRGSSYNEQFF
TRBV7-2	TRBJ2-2	CASSYIAGGHGTGELFF
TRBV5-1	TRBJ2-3	CASSLEDRATDTQYF
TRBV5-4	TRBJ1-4	CASSSATNEKLFF
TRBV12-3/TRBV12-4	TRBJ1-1	CASSFNTEAFF
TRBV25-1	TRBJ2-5	CASSRPGQETQYF
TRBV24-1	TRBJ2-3	CATSDQSGVGTDTQYF
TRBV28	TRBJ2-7	CASSFVQGSYEQYF
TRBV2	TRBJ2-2	CASSESRGRRNTGELFF
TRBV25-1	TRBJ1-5	CASSLTGDQPQHF
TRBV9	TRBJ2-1	CASSLPSGGAHEQFF
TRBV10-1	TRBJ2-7	CASSVTAGEFYEQYF
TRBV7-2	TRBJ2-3	CASSLLGRGPYTDTQYF
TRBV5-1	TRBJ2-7	CASSESRVPEQYF
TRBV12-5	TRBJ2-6	CASVLRGRPTGANVLTF
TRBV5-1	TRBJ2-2	CASSLVGLHTGELFF
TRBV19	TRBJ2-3	CASSDRSGTDTQYF
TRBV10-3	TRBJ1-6	CAIGGLVRDSPLHF
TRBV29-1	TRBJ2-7	CSGGSSYEQYF
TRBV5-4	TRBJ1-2	CASSPPLRTGREGYTF
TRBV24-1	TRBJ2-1	CATSDPRDARYNEQFF
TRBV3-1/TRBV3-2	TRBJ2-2	CASSHPKSGELFF
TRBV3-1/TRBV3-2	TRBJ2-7	CASSDRLRSEGYEQYF
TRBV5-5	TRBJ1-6	CASSWTGDNSPLHF
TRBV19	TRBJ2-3	CASSSDDRAKSTDTQYF
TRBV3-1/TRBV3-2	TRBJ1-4	CASSQDRGKEKLFF
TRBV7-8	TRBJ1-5	CASSFDRGGVSNQPQHF
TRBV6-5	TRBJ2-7	CASRLDRVPYEQYF
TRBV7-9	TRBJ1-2	CASSLVGGYGYTF